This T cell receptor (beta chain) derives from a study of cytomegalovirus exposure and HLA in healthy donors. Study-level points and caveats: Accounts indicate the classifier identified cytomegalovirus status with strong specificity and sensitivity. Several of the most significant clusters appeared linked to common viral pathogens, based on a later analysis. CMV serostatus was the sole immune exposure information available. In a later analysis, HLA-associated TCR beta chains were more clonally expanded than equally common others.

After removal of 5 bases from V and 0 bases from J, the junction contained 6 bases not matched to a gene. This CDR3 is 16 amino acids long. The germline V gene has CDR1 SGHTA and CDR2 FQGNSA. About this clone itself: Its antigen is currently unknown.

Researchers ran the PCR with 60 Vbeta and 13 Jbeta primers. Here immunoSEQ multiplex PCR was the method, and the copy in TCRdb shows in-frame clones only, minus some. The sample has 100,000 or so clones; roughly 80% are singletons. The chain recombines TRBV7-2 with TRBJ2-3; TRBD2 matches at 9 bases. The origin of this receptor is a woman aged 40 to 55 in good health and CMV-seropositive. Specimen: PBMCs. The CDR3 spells CASSRKTSGSTDTQYF. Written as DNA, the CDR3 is TGTGCCAGCAGCCGCAAAACTAGCGGGAGCACAGATACGCAGTATTTT.